Below are 25 T cell receptor beta chains sequenced from a single sample in a study of cytomegalovirus exposure and HLA in healthy donors. The PCR employed 60 Vbeta primers together with 13 Jbeta primers. Clones were sequenced by immunoSEQ multiplex PCR, and TCRdb holds only the in-frame ones, with some missing. The sample has about 130,000 clones; about 80% are singletons. Specimen: PBMCs. These receptors were obtained from a woman between 40 and 50 years old in good health and CMV-seropositive.

This clone was recorded a few times. The chain carries TRBV12-2 and TRBJ1-5; TRBD1 reflects the table's D call only, with no check against the DNA. TRBV12-2 is an annotated pseudogene. This CDR3 is 15 amino acids long. The CDR3 protein is CASRSRDSQNQPQHF. For the CDR3, the DNA is TGTGCAAGTCGCTCACGGGACAGTCAAAATCAGCCCCAGCATTTT.

The chain combines TRBV27 with TRBJ2-3; 8 bases line up with TRBD2. Losses at the gene ends were 7 bases for V and 3 bases for J; bases not matched to a gene: 9. This CDR3 spans 15 amino acids. The germline gives CDR1 MNHEY, CDR2 SMNVEV (reference sequence). The CDR3: CASTNAGGKTDTQYF. The CDR3 DNA reads TGTGCCAGCACCAACGCGGGAGGAAAGACAGATACGCAGTATTTT.

The chain recombines TRBV6-5 with TRBJ2-7, with 9 bases lining up with TRBD2. The CDR3 extends over 15 amino acids. V shed 3 bases, J shed 5 bases, and the junction held 8 bases outside the gene matches. CDR1 is MNHEY, CDR2 SVGAGI, per germline. In DNA, the CDR3 is TGTGCCAGCAGTTATCAAGAGGGACTAGCCAACGAGCAGTACTTC. It encodes CASSYQEGLANEQYF.

The count of this clone is one. The chain employs TRBV9 and TRBJ2-5; 11 bases are shared with TRBD1. Trimming cost V 4 bases and J 5 bases; bases outside gene matches: 7. This CDR3 spans 15 amino acids. The germline V gene has CDR1 SGDLS and CDR2 YYNGEE. CDR3 coding DNA: TGTGCCAGCAGCCCTCGGGGACAGGGGGGCGAGACCCAGTACTTC. It codes for CASSPRGQGGETQYF.

The V and J genes are TRBV10-1 and TRBJ2-1; 7 bases are a match to TRBD2. The CDR3 runs to 15 residues. CDR1 WNHNN and CDR2 SYGVQD come from the germline V gene (reference sequence). J lost 7 bases, V lost 4 bases, and 10 bases had no gene match. The CDR3 protein is CASSVGGRDLNEQFF. CDR3 DNA: TGCGCCAGCAGTGTGGGAGGGAGGGATCTGAATGAGCAGTTCTTC.

The CDR3 DNA follows: TGCGCCAGCAGTCAACGCTGTTCCACCAGGGGAAGCAATCAGCCCCAGCATTTT. Protein sequence: CASSQRCSTRGSNQPQHF. The chain has TRBV23-1 and TRBJ1-5, with D possibly TRBD1 on 6 matching bases. TRBV23-1 belongs to the ORF category, with a function that is uncertain. The CDR3 extends over 18 amino acids. V shed 2 bases and J shed 1 base, with 18 bases lying between them.

The rearrangement uses TRBV19 and TRBJ2-3, with a possible D match to TRBD2 (5 bases). The CDR3 covers 16 residues. CDR1 and CDR2 from the germline V gene are LNHDA and SQIVND (reference sequence). The V and J ends lost 5 bases and 3 bases respectively, with 18 bases between them. The CDR3 DNA reads as TGTGCCAGTAGTTCCCGGGGAGCCAGAAGGACAGATACGCAGTATTTT. Translation gives CASSSRGARRTDTQYF.

The gene calls are TRBV5-4 and TRBJ2-5; D is ambiguous. The CDR3 has 14 amino acids. The ends were cut back, 0 bases at V and 0 bases at J, with 6 bases in the middle. CDR1 SGHNT and CDR2 YYREEE come from the germline V gene (reference sequence). The CDR3 nucleotides are TGTGCCAGCAGCTTGGCTCTGTACCAAGAGACCCAGTACTTC. Translating it yields CASSLALYQETQYF.

The chain is built from TRBV30 and TRBJ2-3; D is undetermined. V shed 3 bases and J shed 3 bases, with 13 bases lying between them. Germline lookup yields CDR1 GTSNPN and CDR2 SVGIG (reference sequence). This CDR3 comprises 14 residues. The CDR3 reads CAWRTLRETDTQYF. DNA of the CDR3: TGTGCCTGGAGAACTTTACGAGAAACAGATACGCAGTATTTT.

This chain links TRBV5-5 with TRBJ2-7; 9 nucleotides match TRBD1. The V gene end was trimmed by 3 bases and the J gene end by 2 bases; junction bases not matched to a gene: 3. The CDR3 has 14 amino acids. Germline CDR1 SGHKS, CDR2 YYEKEE (reference sequence). CDR3 residues: CASSWGTGTYEQYF. DNA of the CDR3: TGTGCCAGCAGCTGGGGGACAGGGACCTACGAGCAGTACTTC.

The rearrangement uses TRBV5-6 and TRBJ2-3; D possibly corresponds to TRBD2 (5 bases). In germline, CDR1 is SGHDT, CDR2 YYEEEE. Trimming removed 4 bases at V and 2 bases at J, with 17 bases between. The CDR3 loop spans 16 amino acids. CDR3 DNA sequence: TGTGCCAGCAGCGATTTCCGGGGTCCGTTCACAGATACGCAGTATTTT. Protein sequence: CASSDFRGPFTDTQYF.

The CDR3 bases are TGTGCCAGCAGCTTGGAGGGGCTGGACACTGAAGCTTTCTTT. Translating gives CASSLEGLDTEAFF. The V gene is TRBV5-5, the J gene TRBJ1-1, with a weak D call TRBD1 (5 bases). The V end was cut by 0 bases, the J end by 3 bases, with 9 bases between. Per the germline V gene, CDR1 is SGHKS and CDR2 is YYEKEE (reference sequence). CDR3 length: 14 amino acids.

CDR3 coding DNA: TGTGCCAGCAGTGAGTTCCAGGGCGCAGATACGCAGTATTTT. Its protein product is CASSEFQGADTQYF. This chain links TRBV6-1 with TRBJ2-3; D possibly corresponds to TRBD1 (5 bases). The V end lost 3 bases, the J end lost 4 bases, and 11 bases lay between the germline ends. The CDR3 spans 14 residues. CDR1 and CDR2 from the germline V gene are MNHNS and SASEGT.

The gene calls are TRBV7-6 and TRBJ1-2; D ambiguous. The germline V and J ends were trimmed by 1 base and 1 base, with 7 bases remaining between them. This CDR3 spans 14 amino acids. Germline V gene lookup returns CDR1 SGHVS and CDR2 FNYEAQ. In DNA form, the CDR3 reads TGTGCCAGCAGCTTAGATTCCAGTAACTATGGCTACACCTTC. Residues: CASSLDSSNYGYTF.

The rearrangement uses TRBV27 and TRBJ2-1, with 7 nucleotides matching TRBD2. J was trimmed by 9 bases and V by 5 bases; bases with no gene match: 13. The germline V gene encodes CDR1 MNHEY and CDR2 SMNVEV (reference sequence). The CDR3 sequence is 15 residues long. Here the CDR3 DNA reads TGTGCCAGCAGTCTCTGGGGCGGGAGTATCAGTGAGCAGTTCTTC. Amino acid sequence: CASSLWGGSISEQFF.

The V and J genes are TRBV7-2 and TRBJ1-4; TRBD1 might be the D (5 bases). CDR1 and CDR2 from the germline V gene are SGHTA and FQGNSA. V lost 1 base to trimming and J lost 6 bases, with 15 bases between them. The CDR3 spans 16 residues. The CDR3 protein is CASSLVPSRGDEKLFF. CDR3 coding DNA: TGTGCCAGCAGCTTAGTTCCCAGCCGGGGGGATGAAAAACTGTTTTTT.

The chain employs TRBV11-2 and TRBJ1-2; D is undetermined. V gave up 5 bases and J gave up 3 bases, with 25 bases separating them. This CDR3 is 18 amino acids long. Germline CDR1 and CDR2: SGHAT and FQNNGV. In DNA form, the CDR3 reads TGTGCCAGCAGCACTGCCGGGAAAACGGGTGGTCCGGACTATGGCTACACCTTC. Translation: CASSTAGKTGGPDYGYTF.

This clone was recorded once. This chain connects TRBV5-1 to TRBJ2-6; possible D gene TRBD1, 5 bases. The CDR3 extends over 15 amino acids. Germline V gives CDR1 SGHRS, CDR2 YFSETQ. The ends were cut back, 4 bases at V and 0 bases at J, with 8 bases in the middle. The CDR3 protein is CASSPTDSGANVLTF. The CDR3 coding sequence is TGCGCCAGCAGCCCGACAGACTCTGGGGCCAACGTCCTGACTTTC.

The CDR3 DNA is TGCAGTGCTCCACTACGGGGGGAGCTGTTTTTT. The encoded protein is CSAPLRGELFF. This rearrangement joins TRBV20-1 to TRBJ2-2, with D unclear. The germline gives CDR1 DFQATT, CDR2 SNEGSKA (reference sequence). The CDR3 has 11 amino acids. V lost 5 bases to trimming and J lost 8 bases, with 9 bases between them.

This clone was counted only a few times. The genes are TRBV6-5 and TRBJ1-2, with 7 bases aligning to TRBD1. This CDR3 spans 12 amino acids. With 9 bases clipped from V and 8 bases from J, the junction kept 9 bases outside the gene matches. Germline CDR1 and CDR2: MNHEY and SVGAGI. DNA of the CDR3: TGTGCCAGTATATCAACAGGGGCGGGCTACACCTTC. This sequence encodes CASISTGAGYTF.

The CDR3 DNA reads TGCGCCAGCAGCCAACCTCCGGGACTAGCGGGAGACACCGGGGAGCTGTTTTTT. Protein sequence: CASSQPPGLAGDTGELFF. The rearrangement links TRBV4-1 to TRBJ2-2; 14 positions match TRBD2. CDR1 and CDR2 from the germline V gene are MGHRA and YSYEKL. This CDR3 comprises 18 residues. J was trimmed by 3 bases and V by 2 bases; bases with no gene match: 5.

This clone has more than one count but fewer than ten. V is TRBV6-1 and J is TRBJ2-6, with a tentative D call TRBD1 (6 bases). Germline lookup yields CDR1 MNHNS and CDR2 SASEGT. The V and J ends lost 4 bases and 0 bases respectively, with 16 bases between them. The CDR3 sequence is 18 residues long. The CDR3, as DNA: TGTGCCAGCAGTGTCAGACAGGCTATTTCCTCTGGGGCCAACGTCCTGACTTTC. Protein product: CASSVRQAISSGANVLTF.

The CDR3 nucleotides are TGTGCCAGCAGTTTGGGGTACACCGGGACAGAAAATCAGCCCCAGCATTTT. This encodes CASSLGYTGTENQPQHF. The chain carries TRBV27 and TRBJ1-5, with TRBD1 identical over 7 bases. Germline trimming cut 3 bases from V and 4 bases from J; bases unmatched to any gene: 12. This CDR3 contains 17 residues. Germline loops: CDR1 MNHEY, CDR2 SMNVEV (reference sequence).

The rearrangement uses TRBV2 and TRBJ2-3; D remains ambiguous. CDR3 length: 14 amino acids. Germline CDR1 reads SNHLY; CDR2 reads FYNNEI. Trimming removed 7 bases at V and 5 bases at J, with 16 bases between. In DNA form, the CDR3 reads TGTGCCAGCACTGTCCTTGCGGCTGGAGATACGCAGTATTTT. Translation gives CASTVLAAGDTQYF.

The CDR3 sequence: CASSTSTGGPNTGELFF. For the CDR3, the DNA is TGTGCCAGCAGTACCTCTACCGGAGGGCCAAACACCGGGGAGCTGTTTTTT. The rearrangement links TRBV2 to TRBJ2-2, with a tentative D call TRBD2 (6 bases). Germline V gene sequence: CDR1 SNHLY, CDR2 FYNNEI. V was cut by 5 bases and J by 2 bases, with 18 bases left in between. The CDR3 loop spans 17 amino acids.